In its sample, the clone carrying this TCR beta chain was seen once. Its antigen is undetermined. The data are from a study of T cell responses to AZD1222 COVID-19 vaccine. Study overall: Second-dose intervals near 4 or 12 weeks were combined. Study conclusions and caveats: Clonal diversity was possibly underestimated, and white British individuals and females predominated among donors. Spike-specific TCRs gained breadth and depth after people received two AZD1222 doses.

Assay: immunoSEQ multiplex PCR; the TCRdb copy retains only in-frame clones and omits some. Found here are around 180,000 clones, roughly 90% of them singletons; the top ten hold 2.6%. The ends were cut back, 0 bases at V and 5 bases at J, with 16 bases in the middle. Per germline, CDR1 MNHEY and CDR2 SVGAGI. The length of the CDR3 is 16 residues. The V gene is TRBV6-5, the J gene TRBJ2-5, with D possibly matching TRBD2 (7 bases). The sequenced sample was peripheral blood, obtained on day 0 of AZD1222 vaccination. This receptor was taken from an adult in good health. CDR3 region: CASSYSGGAKAETQYF. For the CDR3, the DNA is TGTGCCAGCAGTTACTCGGGGGGGGCTAAGGCGGAGACCCAGTACTTC.